This T cell receptor (beta chain) stems from a study of T cells in Graves' hyperthyroidism and ophthalmopathy. On the study more broadly: Peripheral blood was secured at the point of initial diagnosis, before any treatment.

From RNA transcripts, TCR beta CDR3 regions were amplified. Carried out on the TCR CDR3, a first-round RT-PCR used the HTBI primer set. TCRdb independently ran MiXCR on the multiplex PCR reads; one entry per CDR3 protein. The table has around 760,000 distinct CDR3 sequences, approximately 36% seen once. General observations from the study: Model predictions of ophthalmopathy came a median approximately 6 months before onset.

On this clonotype: The antigen is undetermined.

This CDR3 contains 14 residues. Trimming removed 7 bases from V and 9 bases from J; junction bases left unmatched: 12. Germline loops: CDR1 SGHVS, CDR2 FQNEAQ. The V and J genes are TRBV7-8 and TRBJ2-7; TRBD1 agrees at 10 bases. This receptor was taken from a middle-aged woman with Graves' hyperthyroidism. The sample comprised blood. The CDR3 loop is CASIPGTGAEGQYF. Written as DNA, the CDR3 is TGTGCCAGCATCCCCGGGACAGGGGCAGAAGGGCAGTACTTC.